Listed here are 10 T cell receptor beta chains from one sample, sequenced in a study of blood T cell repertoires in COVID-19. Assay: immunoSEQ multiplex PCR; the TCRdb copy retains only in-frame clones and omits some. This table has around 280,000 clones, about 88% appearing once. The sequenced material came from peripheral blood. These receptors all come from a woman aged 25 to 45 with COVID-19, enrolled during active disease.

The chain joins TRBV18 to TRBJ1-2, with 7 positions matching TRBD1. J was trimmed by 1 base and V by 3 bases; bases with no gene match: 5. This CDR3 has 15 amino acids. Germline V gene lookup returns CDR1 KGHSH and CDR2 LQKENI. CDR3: CASSPSDRFNYGYTF. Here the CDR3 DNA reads TGTGCCAGCTCACCTTCGGACAGGTTTAACTATGGCTACACCTTC.

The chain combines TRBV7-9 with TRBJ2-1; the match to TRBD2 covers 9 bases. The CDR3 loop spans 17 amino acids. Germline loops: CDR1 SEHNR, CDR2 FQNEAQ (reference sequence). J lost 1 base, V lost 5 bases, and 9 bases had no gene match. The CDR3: CASSGSSGKVSYNEQFF. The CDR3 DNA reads TGTGCCAGCAGCGGTTCTAGCGGGAAAGTTTCCTACAATGAGCAGTTCTTC.

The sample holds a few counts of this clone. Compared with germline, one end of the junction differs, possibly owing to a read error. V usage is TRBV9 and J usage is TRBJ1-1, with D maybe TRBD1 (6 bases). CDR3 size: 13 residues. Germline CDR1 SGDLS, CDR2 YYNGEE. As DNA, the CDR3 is TGCGGCCGGGACATCCCGAGTCGAACTGAAGCTTTCTTT. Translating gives CGRDIPSRTEAFF.

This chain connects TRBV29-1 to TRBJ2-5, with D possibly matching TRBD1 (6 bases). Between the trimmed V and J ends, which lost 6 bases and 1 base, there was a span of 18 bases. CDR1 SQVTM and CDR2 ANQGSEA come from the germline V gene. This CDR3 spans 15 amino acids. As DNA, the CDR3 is TGCAGCGTCCTCCGGGACACATATTCCCAAGAGACCCAGTACTTC. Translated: CSVLRDTYSQETQYF.

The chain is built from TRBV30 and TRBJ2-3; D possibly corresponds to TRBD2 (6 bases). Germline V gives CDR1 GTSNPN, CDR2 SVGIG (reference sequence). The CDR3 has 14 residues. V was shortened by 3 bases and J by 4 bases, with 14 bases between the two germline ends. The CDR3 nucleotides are TGTGCCTGGAGCCCGGGAGAGGGGCCAGATACGCAGTATTTT. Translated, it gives CAWSPGEGPDTQYF.

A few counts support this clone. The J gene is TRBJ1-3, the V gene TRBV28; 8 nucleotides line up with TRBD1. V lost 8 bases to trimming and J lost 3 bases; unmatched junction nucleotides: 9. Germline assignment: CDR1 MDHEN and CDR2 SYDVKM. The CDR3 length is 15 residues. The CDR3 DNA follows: TGTGCCAGCGGTAGACAGGGGCAAGGTGGAAACACCATATATTTT. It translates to CASGRQGQGGNTIYF.

This chain's CDR3 is CAWNWGANTGELFF. CDR3 coding DNA: TGTGCCTGGAATTGGGGGGCGAACACCGGGGAGCTGTTTTTT. The genes are TRBV30 and TRBJ2-2, with D possibly matching TRBD2 (6 bases). Germline loops: CDR1 GTSNPN, CDR2 SVGIG (reference sequence). This CDR3 region has 14 residues. Trimming shortened V by 4 bases and J by 0 bases, and 9 bases separated the two germline ends.

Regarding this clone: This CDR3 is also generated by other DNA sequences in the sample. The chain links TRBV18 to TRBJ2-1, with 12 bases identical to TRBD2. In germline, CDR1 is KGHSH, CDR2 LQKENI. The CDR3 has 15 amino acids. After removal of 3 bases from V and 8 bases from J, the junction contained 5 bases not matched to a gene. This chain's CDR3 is CASSPSTSGSDEQFF. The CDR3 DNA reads TGTGCCAGCTCACCCTCGACTAGCGGGAGCGATGAGCAGTTCTTC.

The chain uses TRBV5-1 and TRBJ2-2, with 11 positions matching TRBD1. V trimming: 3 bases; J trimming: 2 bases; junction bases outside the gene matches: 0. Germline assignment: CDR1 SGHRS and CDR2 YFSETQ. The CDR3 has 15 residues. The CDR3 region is CASSWTGGNTGELFF. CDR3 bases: TGCGCCAGCAGCTGGACAGGGGGCAACACCGGGGAGCTGTTTTTT.

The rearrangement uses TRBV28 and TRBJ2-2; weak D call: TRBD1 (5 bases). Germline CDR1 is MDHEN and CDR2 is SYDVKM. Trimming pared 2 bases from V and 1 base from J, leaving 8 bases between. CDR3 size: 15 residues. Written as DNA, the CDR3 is TGTGCCAGCAGTTTAGATCAGGGGAACACCGGGGAGCTGTTTTTT. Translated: CASSLDQGNTGELFF.